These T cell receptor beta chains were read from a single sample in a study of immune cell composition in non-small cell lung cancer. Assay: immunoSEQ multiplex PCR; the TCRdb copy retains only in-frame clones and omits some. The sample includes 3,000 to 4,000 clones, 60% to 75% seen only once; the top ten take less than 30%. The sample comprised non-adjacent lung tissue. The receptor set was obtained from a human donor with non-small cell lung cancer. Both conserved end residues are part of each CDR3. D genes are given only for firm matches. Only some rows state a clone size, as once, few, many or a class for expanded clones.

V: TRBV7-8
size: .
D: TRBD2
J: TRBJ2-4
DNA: TGTGCCAGCAGCCACGCAGGGACTAGCGTACTAGCCAAAAACATTCAGTACTTC
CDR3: CASSHAGTSVLAKNIQYF

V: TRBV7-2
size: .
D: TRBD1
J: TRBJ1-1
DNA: TGTGCCAGCAACCGGTACCAGGGGGCTGAAGCTTTCTTT
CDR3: CASNRYQGAEAFF

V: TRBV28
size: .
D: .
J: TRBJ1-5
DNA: TGTGCCAGCAGTTCCTCAGGGTCCAATCAGCCCCAGCATTTT
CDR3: CASSSSGSNQPQHF

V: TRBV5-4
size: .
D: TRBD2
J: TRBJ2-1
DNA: TGTGCCAGCAGCGGGGGACTAGCGGATTACAATGAGCAGTTCTTC
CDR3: CASSGGLADYNEQFF

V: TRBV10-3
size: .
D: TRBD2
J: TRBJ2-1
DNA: TGTGCCATCAGTGAGGCTACTAGCGGGAGGGGGAATGAGCAGTTCTTC
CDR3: CAISEATSGRGNEQFF

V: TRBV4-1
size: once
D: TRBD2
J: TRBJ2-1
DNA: TGCGCCAGCAGCCAAGGGGGAGGACTAGGGTTGAATGAGCAGTTCTTC
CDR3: CASSQGGGLGLNEQFF

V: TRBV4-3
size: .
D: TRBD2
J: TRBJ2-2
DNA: TGCGCCAGCAGCGCGGGACTAGCGGGAGAAGATACCGGGGAGCTGTTTTTT
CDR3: CASSAGLAGEDTGELFF

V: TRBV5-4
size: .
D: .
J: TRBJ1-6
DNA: TGTGCCAGCAGCTTATCGACAAGCTCCTATAATTCACCCCTCCACTTT
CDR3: CASSLSTSSYNSPLHF

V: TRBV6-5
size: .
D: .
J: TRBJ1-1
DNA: TGTGCCAGCAGCGTAGACAGTTTGAACACTGAAGCTTTCTTT
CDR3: CASSVDSLNTEAFF

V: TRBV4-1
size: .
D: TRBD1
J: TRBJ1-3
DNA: TGCGCCAGCACCCCGACAGGGACTGGAAACACCATATATTTT
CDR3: CASTPTGTGNTIYF

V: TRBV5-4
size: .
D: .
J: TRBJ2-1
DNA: TGTGCCAGCAGCATAGACTGGTCCTCCTACAATGAGCAGTTCTTC
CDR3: CASSIDWSSYNEQFF

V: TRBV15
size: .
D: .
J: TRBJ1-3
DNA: TGTGCCACCAGCAGAGACAACAGGGCTGGAAACACCATATATTTT
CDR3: CATSRDNRAGNTIYF

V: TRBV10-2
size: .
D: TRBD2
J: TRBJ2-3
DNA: TGCGCCGTAAAGGGCACTAGCGGGTCCACAGATACGCAGTATTTT
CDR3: CAVKGTSGSTDTQYF

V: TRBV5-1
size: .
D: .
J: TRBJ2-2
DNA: TGCGCCAGCAGCTTGGATGGGACACTTAACACCGGGGAGCTGTTTTTT
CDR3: CASSLDGTLNTGELFF

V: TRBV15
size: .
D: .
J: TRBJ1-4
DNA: TGTGCCACCAGCAGCCTTTCCCTCTCGGATGAAAAACTGTTTTTT
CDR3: CATSSLSLSDEKLFF

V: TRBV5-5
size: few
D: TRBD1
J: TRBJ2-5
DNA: TGTGCCAGCAGCGGGACAGGGGGAGGAGAGACCCAGTACTTC
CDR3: CASSGTGGGETQYF

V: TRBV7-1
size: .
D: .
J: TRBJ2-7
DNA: TGTGCCAGCAGCTTAATCAGGGCCTACTACGAGCAGTACTTC
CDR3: CASSLIRAYYEQYF

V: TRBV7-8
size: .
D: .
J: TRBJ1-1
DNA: TGTGCCAGCAGCTTAGATCGGGGGGCAGGGATGAACACTGAAGCTTTCTTT
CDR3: CASSLDRGAGMNTEAFF

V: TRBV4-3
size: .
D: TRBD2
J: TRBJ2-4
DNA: TGCGCCAGCAGCCAAGATAGGGGACTAGCGGGTCTACTAGCCAAAAACATTCAGTACTTC
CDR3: CASSQDRGLAGLLAKNIQYF

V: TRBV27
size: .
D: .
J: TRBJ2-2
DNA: TGTGCCAGCAGTCCCCAAAACACCGGGGAGCTGTTTTTT
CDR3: CASSPQNTGELFF

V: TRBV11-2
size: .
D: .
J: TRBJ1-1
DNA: TGTGCCAGCAAAGACAGGTTGAACACTGAAGCTTTCTTT
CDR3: CASKDRLNTEAFF

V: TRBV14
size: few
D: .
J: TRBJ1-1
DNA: TGTGCCAGCAGCCAAGGGAGGGGAGGGGCTGAAGCTTTCTTT
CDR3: CASSQGRGGAEAFF

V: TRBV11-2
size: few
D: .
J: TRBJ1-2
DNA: TGTGCCAGCAGCTTAAATTCAATCAGCGACTATGGCTACACCTTC
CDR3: CASSLNSISDYGYTF

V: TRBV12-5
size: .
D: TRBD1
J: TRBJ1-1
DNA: TGTGCTAGTGCTCCGACAGGGGACACTGAAGCTTTCTTT
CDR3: CASAPTGDTEAFF